The 25 T cell receptor beta chains presented below share a single source sample, sequenced in a study of T cells in localized non-small cell lung cancer. The data were produced by immunoSEQ multiplex PCR, yet TCRdb's version contains in-frame clones alone and is incomplete. The sample records some 28,000 clones, roughly 90% being singletons. Specimen: peripheral blood, collected before any cancer treatment. The receptors originated from a woman aged 18 to 55 with stage I lung adenocarcinoma.

This CDR3 is CSVALAGGPSDTQYF. For the CDR3, the DNA is TGCAGCGTTGCCCTAGCGGGAGGGCCATCAGATACGCAGTATTTT. This rearrangement joins TRBV29-1 to TRBJ2-3, with 12 bases fitting TRBD2. V gave up 4 bases and J gave up 4 bases; unmatched junction bases: 6. The length of the CDR3 is 15 residues. Per germline, CDR1 SQVTM and CDR2 ANQGSEA.

Here the CDR3 reads CASSESGTSGSTDTQYF. CDR3 coding DNA: TGTGCCAGCAGTGAAAGTGGGACTAGCGGGAGCACAGATACGCAGTATTTT. The genes are TRBV2 and TRBJ2-3; 12 bases agree with TRBD2. Germline values: CDR1 SNHLY, CDR2 FYNNEI. The ends lost 2 bases at V and 0 bases at J; junction bases unmatched: 3. There are 17 residues in the CDR3.

The rearrangement joins TRBV19 to TRBJ2-1; maybe TRBD1 (6 bases). Trimming took 5 bases from V and 3 from J, leaving 14 bases between them. Germline lookup yields CDR1 LNHDA and CDR2 SQIVND (reference sequence). The CDR3 is 15 amino acids. Here the CDR3 reads CASSPGQLDYNEQFF. The CDR3 DNA reads as TGTGCCAGTAGTCCCGGACAGCTCGACTACAATGAGCAGTTCTTC.

V usage is TRBV4-2 and J usage is TRBJ2-7; TRBD2 aligns across 10 bases. With V trimmed by 1 base and J by 2 bases, 2 bases remained unmatched. Per germline, CDR1 LGHNA and CDR2 YNFKEQ. The CDR3 has 15 amino acids. CDR3 bases: TGTGCCAGCAGCCAAGGGACTAGCGGTACCTACGAGCAGTACTTC. It encodes CASSQGTSGTYEQYF.

CDR3 sequence: CSRRGKGTYEQYF. The CDR3 region has the DNA TGCAGCCGTCGGGGAAAAGGCACCTACGAGCAGTACTTC. This rearrangement joins TRBV29-1 to TRBJ2-7, with D perhaps matching TRBD2 (5 bases). There are 13 residues in the CDR3. The ends were cut back, 8 bases at V and 2 bases at J, with 16 bases in the middle. The germline V gene encodes CDR1 SQVTM and CDR2 ANQGSEA.

The CDR3 coding sequence is TGCGCCAGCAGTCGAGTAGCTGGGGATACGCAGTATTTT. It is translated as CASSRVAGDTQYF. The chain carries TRBV10-1 and TRBJ2-3; D is unclear. Germline assignment: CDR1 WNHNN and CDR2 SYGVQD (reference sequence). V dropped 5 bases and J dropped 6 bases, with 12 bases sitting between them. The CDR3 length is 13 residues.

V is TRBV28 and J is TRBJ2-7, with D possibly matching TRBD2 (5 bases). This CDR3 contains 15 residues. V lost 8 bases and J lost 1, with 18 bases in between. Germline CDR1 is MDHEN and CDR2 is SYDVKM. The CDR3 loop is CASGLRGWRSYEQYF. In DNA, the CDR3 is TGTGCCAGCGGTCTCCGAGGGTGGAGGTCCTACGAGCAGTACTTC.

The chain is built from TRBV6-6 and TRBJ1-2; maybe TRBD1 (6 bases). The CDR3 has 13 amino acids. Germline loops: CDR1 MNHNY, CDR2 SVGAGI (reference sequence). Trimming removed 11 bases from V and 6 bases from J, with 19 bases in between. For the CDR3, the DNA is TGTGCCTCCTTCGGGGGGGCGGATGATGGCTACACCTTC. It specifies CASFGGADDGYTF.

The CDR3 bases are TGTGCCAGCAGCTCGACAGGGAAATTGGATGAGCAGTTCTTC. Translated: CASSSTGKLDEQFF. The chain is built from TRBV7-9 and TRBJ2-1; 7 positions match TRBD1. CDR1 SEHNR and CDR2 FQNEAQ come from the germline V gene (reference sequence). This CDR3 spans 14 amino acids. Germline trimming cut 4 bases from V and 8 bases from J; bases unmatched to any gene: 8. Together with reference TRBV7-9 and TRBJ2-1, the CDR3 gives the full variable domain: DTGVSQNPRHKITKRGQNVTFRCDPISEHNRLYWYRQTLGQGPEFLTYFQNEAQLEKSRLLSDRFSAERPKGSFSTLEIQRTEQGDSAMYLCASSSTGKLDEQFFGPGTRLTVL.

The chain uses TRBV7-9 and TRBJ1-1; D remains unclear. Germline V gene sequence: CDR1 SEHNR, CDR2 FQNEAQ (reference sequence). The CDR3 is 15 amino acids. V was cut by 0 bases and J by 2 bases, with 10 bases left in between. CDR3 in DNA: TGTGCCAGCAGCTTAGCTTTTAGAATTAACACTGAAGCTTTCTTT. Translation: CASSLAFRINTEAFF. Filled out from reference TRBV7-9 and TRBJ1-1, the complete variable domain reads DTGVSQNPRHKITKRGQNVTFRCDPISEHNRLYWYRQTLGQGPEFLTYFQNEAQLEKSRLLSDRFSAERPKGSFSTLEIQRTEQGDSAMYLCASSLAFRINTEAFFGQGTRLTVV.

This chain links TRBV6-1 with TRBJ1-6; D gene unclear. Between the trimmed V and J ends, which lost 2 bases and 0 bases, there was a span of 8 bases. Germline values: CDR1 MNHNS, CDR2 SASEGT. CDR3 length: 16 residues. The CDR3 sequence is CASSELRSSYNSPLHF. CDR3 DNA: TGTGCCAGCAGTGAACTCCGGAGCTCCTATAATTCACCCCTCCACTTT.

The V and J genes are TRBV29-1 and TRBJ2-1; tentatively, D is TRBD1 (5 bases). V dropped 4 bases and J dropped 7 bases, with 20 bases sitting between them. There are 15 residues in the CDR3. Germline-derived CDR1 and CDR2 are SQVTM and ANQGSEA. Here the CDR3 DNA reads TGCAGCGTTGGGAAAAGTTCAGGGTTTCGAAATGAGCAGTTCTTC. Residues: CSVGKSSGFRNEQFF.

This clone was seen only once. The chain carries TRBV9 and TRBJ2-1; D is ambiguous. The CDR3 is made up of 15 amino acids. CDR1 and CDR2 (germline): SGDLS, YYNGEE. Trimming pared 3 bases from V and 0 bases from J, leaving 10 bases between. CDR3 nucleotides: TGTGCCAGCAGCGCGCTAGTTAGCTCCTACAATGAGCAGTTCTTC. This sequence encodes CASSALVSSYNEQFF.

The V and J genes are TRBV6-5 and TRBJ2-5; the D gene is possibly TRBD1 (5 bases). CDR1 and CDR2 from the germline V gene are MNHEY and SVGAGI. The CDR3 covers 15 residues. Deletions cut 2 bases from V and 1 base from J, with 11 bases between. CDR3 DNA sequence: TGTGCCAGCAGTTACGGGGCCGTGGTCCAAGAGACCCAGTACTTC. It is translated as CASSYGAVVQETQYF.

The J gene is TRBJ2-1, the V gene TRBV25-1; D is unresolved. Germline V gene data show CDR1 as MGHDK and CDR2 as SYGVNS. The CDR3 covers 12 residues. V lost 4 bases and J lost 0, with 1 base in between. The DNA of the CDR3 is TGTGCCAGCAGTGGCTCCTACAATGAGCAGTTCTTC. It is translated as CASSGSYNEQFF.

V and J are TRBV16 and TRBJ2-3; D remains ambiguous. The ends were cut back, 1 base at V and 5 bases at J, with 4 bases in the middle. CDR1 is KGHSY, CDR2 FQNENV, per germline. This CDR3 has 12 amino acids. This CDR3 is CASSQFGDTQYF. In DNA, the CDR3 is TGTGCCAGCAGCCAATTCGGAGATACGCAGTATTTT.

This chain uses TRBV19 with TRBJ1-5; D is perhaps TRBD1 (6 bases). The CDR3 covers 14 residues. The germline CDR1 and CDR2 sequences are LNHDA and SQIVND (reference sequence). The V end lost 1 base, the J end lost 9 bases, and 13 bases lay between the germline ends. The CDR3 region is CASSIGQDLGPQHF. CDR3 bases: TGTGCCAGTAGTATAGGACAGGACCTAGGGCCCCAGCATTTT. Full variable domain (missing parts from reference TRBV19 and TRBJ1-5): DGGITQSPKYLFRKEGQNVTLSCEQNLNHDAMYWYRQDPGQGLRLIYYSQIVNDFQKGDIAEGYSVSREKKESFPLTVTSAQKNPTAFYLCASSIGQDLGPQHFGDGTRLSIL.

This chain joins TRBV6-6 and TRBJ1-3; no clear D gene. CDR1 is MNHNY and CDR2 is SVGAGI in the germline V gene (reference sequence). The V end lost 6 bases, the J end lost 0 bases, and 12 bases lay between the germline ends. The CDR3 is 15 residues long. The CDR3: CASRLQRRSGNTIYF. The CDR3 nucleotides read TGTGCCAGCAGACTACAGCGTCGCTCTGGAAACACCATATATTTT.

The chain recombines TRBV4-3 with TRBJ1-1, with D possibly matching TRBD1 (6 bases). Trimming removed 4 bases at V and 4 bases at J, with 13 bases between. Per germline, CDR1 LGHNA and CDR2 YSLEER. The CDR3 contains 14 residues. As DNA, the CDR3 is TGCGCCAGCAGCCGGATAGGGGGGACCACTGAAGCTTTCTTT. It yields the protein CASSRIGGTTEAFF.

The chain carries TRBV15 and TRBJ1-1; D unclear. V lost 1 base and J 7 bases, leaving 10 bases between the germline ends. CDR3 length equals 13 residues. Germline CDR1 LNHNV, CDR2 YYDKDF (reference sequence). The CDR3 region has the DNA TGTGCCACCAGCAGAGTAGGAGGGATTGAAGCTTTCTTT. Its protein is CATSRVGGIEAFF.

The CDR3 coding sequence is TGTGCCAGCAGCTTGGGACTAGCGGTCAAAAACATTCAGTACTTC. It specifies CASSLGLAVKNIQYF. This rearrangement joins TRBV5-5 to TRBJ2-4, with 9 bases identical to TRBD2. Germline assignment: CDR1 SGHKS and CDR2 YYEKEE (reference sequence). J lost 3 bases, V lost 0 bases, and 1 base had no gene match. The CDR3 is 15 residues long.

This chain connects TRBV27 to TRBJ2-3, with TRBD2 identical over 11 bases. The CDR3 covers 15 residues. V lost 5 bases, J lost 3 bases, and 4 bases stayed unmatched. The V gene's germline CDR1 is MNHEY and CDR2 SMNVEV (reference sequence). The CDR3 is CASSTLAGVTDTQYF. The CDR3 nucleotides are TGTGCCAGCAGTACACTAGCGGGAGTAACAGATACGCAGTATTTT.

The V call is TRBV2, the J call TRBJ1-1; TRBD1 is a possible D gene (5 bases). CDR3 size: 14 residues. Germline lookup yields CDR1 SNHLY and CDR2 FYNNEI. The ends were cut back, 4 bases at V and 13 bases at J, with 22 bases in the middle. The CDR3 DNA reads as TGTGCCAGCAGTGCCATACCGGGGACCTTAAATGGTTTCTTT. Its translation is CASSAIPGTLNGFF.

This clone is a singleton in its sample. This chain uses TRBV7-3 with TRBJ2-1; D is perhaps TRBD2 (5 bases). Germline assignment: CDR1 SGHTA and CDR2 FQGTGA. The CDR3 runs 15 residues. V lost 5 bases and J 1 base, leaving 12 bases between the germline ends. For the CDR3, the DNA is TGTGCCAGCAGCCCGACTACGAATTCCTACAATGAGCAGTTCTTC. Residues: CASSPTTNSYNEQFF.

The J gene is TRBJ1-2, the V gene TRBV7-2; a weak D match, TRBD1 (5 bases). This CDR3 is built from 15 residues. The V gene's germline CDR1 is SGHTA and CDR2 FQGNSA. V was clipped by 5 bases and J by 4 bases, with 17 bases between them. The CDR3 loop is CASSLKPGTFYGYTF. The CDR3 DNA reads TGTGCCAGCAGCCTAAAACCCGGGACTTTCTATGGCTACACCTTC.